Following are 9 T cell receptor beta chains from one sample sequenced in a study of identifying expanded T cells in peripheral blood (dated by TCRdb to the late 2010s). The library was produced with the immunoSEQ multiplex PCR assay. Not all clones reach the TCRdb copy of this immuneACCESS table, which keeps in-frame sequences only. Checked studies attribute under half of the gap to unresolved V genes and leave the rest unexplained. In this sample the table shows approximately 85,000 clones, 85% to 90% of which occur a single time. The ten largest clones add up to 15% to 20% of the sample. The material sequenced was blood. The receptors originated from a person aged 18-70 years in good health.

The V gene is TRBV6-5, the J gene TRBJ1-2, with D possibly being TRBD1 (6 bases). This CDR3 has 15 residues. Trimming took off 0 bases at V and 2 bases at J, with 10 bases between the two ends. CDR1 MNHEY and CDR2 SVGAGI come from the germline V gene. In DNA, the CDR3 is TGTGCCAGCAGTTACTCGATGGGGGGCAACTATGGCTACACCTTC. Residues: CASSYSMGGNYGYTF.

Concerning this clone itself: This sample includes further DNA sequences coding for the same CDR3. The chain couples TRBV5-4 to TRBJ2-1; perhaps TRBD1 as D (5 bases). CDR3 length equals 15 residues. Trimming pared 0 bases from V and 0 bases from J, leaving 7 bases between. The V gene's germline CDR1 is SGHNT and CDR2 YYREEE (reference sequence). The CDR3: CASSLGQGSYNEQFF. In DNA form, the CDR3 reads TGTGCCAGCAGCTTGGGGCAGGGCTCCTACAATGAGCAGTTCTTC. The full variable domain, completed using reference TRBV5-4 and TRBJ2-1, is ETGVTQSPTHLIKTRGQQVTLRCSSQSGHNTVSWYQQALGQGPQFIFQYYREEENGRGNFPPRFSGLQFPNYSSELNVNALELDDSALYLCASSLGQGSYNEQFFGPGTRLTVL.

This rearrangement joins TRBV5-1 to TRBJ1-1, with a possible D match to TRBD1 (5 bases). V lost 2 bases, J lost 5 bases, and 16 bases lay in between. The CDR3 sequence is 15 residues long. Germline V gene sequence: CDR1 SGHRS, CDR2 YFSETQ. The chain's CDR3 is CASSFSPAGGTEAFF. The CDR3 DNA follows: TGCGCCAGCAGCTTCTCTCCCGCGGGGGGGACTGAAGCTTTCTTT.

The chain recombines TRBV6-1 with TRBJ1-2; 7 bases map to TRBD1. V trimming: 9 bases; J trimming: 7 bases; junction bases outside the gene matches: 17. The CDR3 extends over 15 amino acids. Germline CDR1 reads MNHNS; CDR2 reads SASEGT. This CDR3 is CASITDRAEVGGYTF. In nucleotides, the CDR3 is TGTGCCAGTATAACCGACAGGGCTGAGGTCGGTGGCTACACCTTC.

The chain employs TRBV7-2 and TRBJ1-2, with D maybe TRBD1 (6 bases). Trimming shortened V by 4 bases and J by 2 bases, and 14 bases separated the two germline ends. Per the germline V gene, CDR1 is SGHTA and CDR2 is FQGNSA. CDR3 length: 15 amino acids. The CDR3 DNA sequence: TGTGCCAGCAGCTGGGGCGGGGGGCGCAACTATGGCTACACCTTC. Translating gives CASSWGGGRNYGYTF.

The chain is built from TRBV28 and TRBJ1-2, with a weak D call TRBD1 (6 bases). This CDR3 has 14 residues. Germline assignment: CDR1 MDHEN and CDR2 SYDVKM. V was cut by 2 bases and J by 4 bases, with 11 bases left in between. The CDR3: CASSLPQGTYGYTF. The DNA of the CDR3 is TGTGCCAGCAGTTTACCCCAGGGGACCTATGGCTACACCTTC.

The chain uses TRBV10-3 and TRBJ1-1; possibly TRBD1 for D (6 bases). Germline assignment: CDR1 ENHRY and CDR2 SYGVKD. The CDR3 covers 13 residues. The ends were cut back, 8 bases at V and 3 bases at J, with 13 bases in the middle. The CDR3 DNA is TGTGCCATCGGTCCCAACAGGGACACTGAAGCTTTCTTT. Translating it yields CAIGPNRDTEAFF.

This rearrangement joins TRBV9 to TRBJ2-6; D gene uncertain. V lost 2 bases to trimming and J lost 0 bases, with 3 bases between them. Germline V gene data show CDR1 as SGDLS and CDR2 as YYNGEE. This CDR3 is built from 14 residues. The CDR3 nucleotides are TGTGCCAGCAGCGTTATCTCTGGGGCCAACGTCCTGACTTTC. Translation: CASSVISGANVLTF.

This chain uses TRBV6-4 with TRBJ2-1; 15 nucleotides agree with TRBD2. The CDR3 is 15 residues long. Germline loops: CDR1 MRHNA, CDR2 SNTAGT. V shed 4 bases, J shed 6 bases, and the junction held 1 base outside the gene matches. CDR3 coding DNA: TGTGCCAGCAGTGGGACTAGCGGGGGGGCCAATGAGCAGTTCTTC. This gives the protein CASSGTSGGANEQFF.